The next 26 T cell receptor beta chains were all read from a single sample in a study of tumor-infiltrating lymphocytes in primary liver carcinoma. Between 20 and 30 mg of unsorted bulk tissue served as the source from which RNA and DNA were co-extracted. The template, around 520 ng total RNA, yielded TCR beta cDNA made with a constant-region primer. It was through three nested multiplex PCR rounds of slightly modified ARM-PCR that TCR beta libraries arose. Primers for the first two PCR rounds were TRBV1-TRBV30 forward primers and a C-beta reverse primer (around 11 cycles per round). TCRdb reprocessed the multiplex PCR reads with MiXCR, giving one entry per CDR3 protein. The sample consists of some 20,000 distinct CDR3 sequences, roughly three quarters of them appearing once. The sample taken for sequencing was liver tumor tissue from sampling region 4. As for subset: tumor region T4, right-lateral pole. Receptors were obtained from a woman in her 30s with primary liver carcinoma and hepatitis B virus infection.

CDR3 nucleotides: TGTGCCAGCAGTCTCGGGACTAGCACAGAAACAGATACGCAGTATTTT. Amino acid sequence: CASSLGTSTETDTQYF. The J gene is TRBJ2-3, the V gene TRBV11-1, with 9 bases that match TRBD2. J was trimmed by 3 bases and V by 6 bases; bases with no gene match: 10. Germline values: CDR1 SGHAT, CDR2 FQDESV (reference sequence). The CDR3 sequence is 16 residues long.

This clonotype appeared many times. J is TRBJ2-7 and V is TRBV6-2 or TRBV6-3; the match to TRBD2 covers 8 bases. V trimming: 11 bases; J trimming: 2 bases; junction bases outside the gene matches: 11. Germline CDR1 is MNHEY and CDR2 is SVGEGT. The CDR3 is made up of 14 amino acids. CDR3 bases: TGTGCCGGCACTAGCAGCGGGAGACCCTACGAGCAGTACTTC. As protein: CAGTSSGRPYEQYF.

This chain joins TRBV4-1 and TRBJ2-4; D is perhaps TRBD1 (6 bases). Per germline, CDR1 MGHRA and CDR2 YSYEKL. The CDR3 extends over 16 amino acids. V lost 4 bases and J 15 bases, leaving 28 bases between the germline ends. This CDR3 is CASSPETNRDTRKWYF. The CDR3 region has the DNA TGCGCCAGCAGCCCAGAGACGAATAGGGACACGAGGAAGTGGTACTTC.

V and J are TRBV11-2 and TRBJ2-5; D unclear. The germline V gene has CDR1 SGHAT and CDR2 FQNNGV. The CDR3 extends over 15 amino acids. V lost 5 bases, J lost 4 bases, and 17 bases lay in between. The CDR3 region is CASSDLTGTGETQYF. The CDR3 DNA sequence: TGTGCCAGCAGCGACCTGACTGGAACGGGAGAGACCCAGTACTTC.

The count of this clonotype is one. V is TRBV19 and J is TRBJ1-2; 10 bases map to TRBD1. Unmatched junction bases numbered 12, after V lost 5 bases and J lost 9 bases. The germline gives CDR1 LNHDA, CDR2 SQIVND (reference sequence). This CDR3 region has 15 residues. CDR3 loop: CASSPRQGARYRYTF. In DNA, the CDR3 is TGTGCCAGTAGTCCCCGACAGGGGGCTAGATATCGCTACACCTTC.

Worth noting for this clonotype: One end of the junction is discordant with germline, which a read error may explain. The chain couples TRBV11-2 to TRBJ2-2; D remains unclear. The CDR3 contains 16 residues. CDR1 is SGHAT, CDR2 FQNNGV, per germline. CDR3 region: CSSSHDPQLNTGELFF. The CDR3 DNA sequence: TGTTCCAGTAGCCACGATCCCCAATTGAACACCGGGGAGCTGTTTTTT.

Of note for this clonotype: Compared with germline, one end of the junction differs, possibly owing to a read error. This chain connects TRBV11-2 to TRBJ2-5; TRBD1 might be the D (5 bases). Germline V gene sequence: CDR1 SGHAT, CDR2 FQNNGV. CDR3 length: 13 amino acids. As DNA, the CDR3 is TGTGCCGGTAGCCCTAGACAGATAGAGACTCAGTACTTC. Amino acid sequence: CAGSPRQIETQYF.

This clonotype appeared a few times. This chain connects TRBV11-2 to TRBJ2-3, with TRBD2 matching 7 bases. The CDR3 runs 17 residues. Trimming cost V 1 base and J 4 bases; bases outside gene matches: 11. Germline V gene sequence: CDR1 SGHAT, CDR2 FQNNGV. Here the CDR3 reads CASSLGGLTYTSDTQYF. CDR3 bases: TGTGCCAGCAGCTTAGGGGGACTAACGTACACGTCAGATACGCAGTATTTT. Drawing the rest from reference TRBV11-2 and TRBJ2-3, the complete variable domain is EAGVAQSPRYKIIEKRQSVAFWCNPISGHATLYWYQQILGQGPKLLIQFQNNGVVDDSQLPKDRFSAERLKGVDSTLKIQPAKLEDSAVYLCASSLGGLTYTSDTQYFGPGTRLTVL.

Comment on this clonotype: A read error may account for a junction end that differs from germline. The genes are TRBV30 and TRBJ1-5; D gene uncertain. Germline V lookup: CDR1 GTSNPN, CDR2 SVGIG (reference sequence). The CDR3 loop spans 13 amino acids. The CDR3, as DNA: TGTGCCTGGCGTGTTGGAGGGAACCAGCCCCAGCATTTT. Translated: CAWRVGGNQPQHF.

A word on this clonotype: The conserved final phenylalanine or tryptophan is absent from the CDR3, which likely points to a read error. The genes are TRBV30 and TRBJ1-1; D is perhaps TRBD1 (5 bases). Germline CDR1 and CDR2: GTSNPN and SVGIG (reference sequence). Trimming took 8 bases from V and 0 from J, leaving 10 bases between them. The CDR3 contains 12 residues. CDR3 sequence (DNA): TGTGCCCTGGAGGGACTGAACACTGAAGCTTTCCTT. It codes for CALEGLNTEAFL.

Comments on this clonotype: At one of its ends the junction is not consistent with the germline gene, which may arise from a read error. The V and J genes are TRBV29-1 and TRBJ2-5; a possible D gene is TRBD2 (5 bases). The CDR3 loop spans 13 amino acids. Germline values: CDR1 SQVTM, CDR2 ANQGSEA. CDR3 sequence: CSVEIEGAETQYF. The DNA for the CDR3 is TGCAGCGTCGAAATCGAGGGAGCAGAGACCCAATACTTC.

This chain links TRBV4-3 with TRBJ2-7; a possible D gene is TRBD1 (7 bases). The CDR3 is 15 amino acids. Trimming shortened V by 0 bases and J by 12 bases, and 21 bases separated the two germline ends. The germline V gene has CDR1 LGHNA and CDR2 YSLEER. This CDR3 is CASSQDRWTGRELYF. CDR3 nucleotide sequence: TGCGCCAGCAGCCAAGATCGATGGACAGGACGGGAGTTGTACTTC.

As regards this clonotype: At one end, the junction sequence differs from germline, possibly due to a read error. The chain employs TRBV28 and TRBJ2-7; no reliable D call. Germline CDR1 MDHEN, CDR2 SYDVKM. This CDR3 is built from 13 residues. CDR3 nucleotide sequence: TGTGACTGCAGGAGATGGGGTGGCTACGAGCAGTATTTC. It is translated as CDCRRWGGYEQYF.

J is TRBJ1-2 and V is TRBV4-3; the D gene is possibly TRBD1 (5 bases). V was clipped by 1 base and J by 8 bases, with 17 bases between them. The CDR3 is 15 amino acids. Germline V CDR1 and CDR2: LGHNA, YSLEER. The CDR3 loop reads CASSQGWGRVKGYTF. CDR3 nucleotide sequence: TGCGCCAGCAGCCAAGGTTGGGGGAGGGTGAAAGGCTACACCTTC.

About this clonotype itself: The CDR3 carries no conserved terminal phenylalanine or tryptophan, so it likely arises from a read error. This chain uses TRBV11-2 with TRBJ2-7, with TRBD2 matching 15 bases. V lost 2 bases, J lost 4 bases, and 9 bases stayed unmatched. CDR3 length: 18 residues. CDR1 is SGHAT and CDR2 is FQNNGV in the germline V gene. The CDR3 loop is CASSLSVGLAGGGYEQYY. Written as DNA, the CDR3 is TGTGCCAGCAGCTTATCAGTTGGACTAGCGGGAGGGGGGTACGAGCAGTACTAC.

A word on this clonotype: A read error is likely, as this CDR3 ends without the conserved phenylalanine or tryptophan. The chain couples TRBV11-2 to TRBJ2-1, with D possibly called TRBD1 or TRBD2 (5 bases each). V was shortened by 5 bases and J by 7 bases, with 15 bases between the two germline ends. Germline values: CDR1 SGHAT, CDR2 FQNNGV. The CDR3 contains 14 residues. The CDR3 spells CASSLRGTWNEQFS. CDR3 DNA: TGTGCCAGCAGCCTCAGAGGGACGTGGAATGAGCAGTTCTCC.

This clonotype was seen a single time. Compared with germline, one end of the junction differs, possibly owing to a read error. CDR3 in amino acids: CVSSRTLNDQFF. CDR3 DNA: TGTGTCAGCAGCCGCACTCTCAATGATCAGTTCTTC. V gene TRBV7-8 combines with J gene TRBJ2-1; D not resolved. CDR1 and CDR2 from the germline V gene are SGHVS and FQNEAQ. The CDR3 has 12 amino acids.

About this clonotype: Germline and junction disagree at one end, which may indicate a read error. The V and J genes are TRBV11-2 and TRBJ2-2, with D tentatively TRBD2 (5 bases). Germline V gives CDR1 SGHAT, CDR2 FQNNGV. This CDR3 comprises 16 residues. The CDR3 here is CASSPDPQLNIGEPSF. CDR3 nucleotides: TGTGCCAGCAGCCCCGATCCCCAATTGAACATCGGGGAGCCGTCTTTT.

In the case of this clonotype: The CDR3 does not end in the conserved phenylalanine or tryptophan, so this is likely a read error. CDR3 sequence (DNA): TGTGCCATCAGTGAGTCGGCAGCGGGAGCCTACGAGCAGTTCTCC. Translating it yields CAISESAAGAYEQFS. This chain links TRBV10-3 with TRBJ2-1, with 8 bases matching TRBD2. The CDR3 loop spans 15 amino acids. The V gene's germline CDR1 is ENHRY and CDR2 SYGVKD. The J segment lost 10 bases and the V segment lost 0 bases, leaving 8 bases of the junction unmatched.

With respect to this clonotype: A junction end diverges from the germline sequence, so it may reflect a read error. The chain combines TRBV4-3 with TRBJ2-1; tentative D call: TRBD2 (6 bases). Looked up from germline, CDR1 is LGHNA and CDR2 is YSLEER. This CDR3 is 16 amino acids long. CDR3: CASCQDAGSSYNEQFF. The CDR3 DNA sequence: TGCGCCAGCTGCCAAGATGCGGGAAGCTCATACAATGAGCAATTCTTC.

This clonotype was observed a few times. Since no conserved phenylalanine or tryptophan closes the CDR3, a read error is the likely cause. It is unclear where the CDR3 begins or ends on the DNA, so no DNA is shown, and the CDR3 is as TCRdb lists it. CDR3: CSATGEDKGYYEKYS. V gene TRBV29-1 combines with J gene TRBJ2-7. The CDR3 totals 15 residues, both ends included. Germline V gene data show CDR1 as SQVTM and CDR2 as ANQGSEA.

This clonotype was seen ten or more times. The junction does not match germline at one end; this may be a read error. The chain employs TRBV6-1 and TRBJ2-7; D is uncertain. Germline CDR1 and CDR2: MNHNS and SASEGT. This CDR3 contains 13 residues. CDR3 DNA: TGTGCCAGCAGTGAATGGGTTTTCTATGAGCATTACTTC. Protein sequence: CASSEWVFYEHYF.

This clonotype was recorded at least ten times. This chain links TRBV7-2 with TRBJ2-6; no reliable D call. The germline CDR1 and CDR2 sequences are SGHTA and FQGNSA. V lost 2 bases to trimming and J lost 4 bases, with 6 bases between them. The CDR3 is made up of 14 amino acids. CDR3 nucleotide sequence: TGTGCCAGCAGCTTAACAGTCGGGGCCAACGTCCTGACTTTC. This encodes CASSLTVGANVLTF.

The rearrangement links TRBV4-3 to TRBJ2-7; 8 bases map to TRBD1. The CDR3 consists of 14 residues. CDR1 is LGHNA, CDR2 YSLEER, per germline. Trimming cost V 3 bases and J 7 bases; bases outside gene matches: 8. The DNA of the CDR3 is TGCGCCAGCAGCCATACGGACAGGGCAGGGGAGCAGTACTTC. This gives the protein CASSHTDRAGEQYF.

The chain uses TRBV11-2 and TRBJ1-2; D remains ambiguous. CDR3 size: 13 residues. V lost 1 base and J lost 3, with 6 bases in between. From germline, CDR1 is SGHAT and CDR2 FQNNGV. CDR3 loop: CASSLAGDYGYTF. The CDR3, as DNA: TGTGCCAGCAGCTTAGCCGGGGACTATGGCTACACCTTC. Full variable domain (missing parts from reference TRBV11-2 and TRBJ1-2): EAGVAQSPRYKIIEKRQSVAFWCNPISGHATLYWYQQILGQGPKLLIQFQNNGVVDDSQLPKDRFSAERLKGVDSTLKIQPAKLEDSAVYLCASSLAGDYGYTFGSGTRLTVV.

J is TRBJ2-1 and V is TRBV12-3 or TRBV12-4, with a possible D match to TRBD2 (5 bases). The CDR3 spans 14 residues. V shed 6 bases and J shed 3 bases, with 12 bases lying between them. The chain's CDR3 is CASSYGLRYNEQFF. CDR3 sequence (DNA): TGTGCCAGCAGCTACGGACTGCGCTACAATGAGCAGTTCTTC.